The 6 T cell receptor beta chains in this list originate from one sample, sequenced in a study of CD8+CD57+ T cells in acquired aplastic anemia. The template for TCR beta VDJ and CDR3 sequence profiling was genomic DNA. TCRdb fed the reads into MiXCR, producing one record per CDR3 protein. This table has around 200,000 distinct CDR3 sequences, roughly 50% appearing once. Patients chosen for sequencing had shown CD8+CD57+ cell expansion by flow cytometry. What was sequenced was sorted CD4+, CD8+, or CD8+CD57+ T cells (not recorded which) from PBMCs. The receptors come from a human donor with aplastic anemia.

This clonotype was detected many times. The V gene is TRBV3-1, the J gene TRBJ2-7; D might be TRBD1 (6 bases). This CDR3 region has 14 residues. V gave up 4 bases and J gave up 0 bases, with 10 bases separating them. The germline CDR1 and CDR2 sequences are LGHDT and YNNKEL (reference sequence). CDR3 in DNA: TGTGCCAGCAGCCGGGACACCAACTCCTACGAGCAGTACTTC. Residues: CASSRDTNSYEQYF.

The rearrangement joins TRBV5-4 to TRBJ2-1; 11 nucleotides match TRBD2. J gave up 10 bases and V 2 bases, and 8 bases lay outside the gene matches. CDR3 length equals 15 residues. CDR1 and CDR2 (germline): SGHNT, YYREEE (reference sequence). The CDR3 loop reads CASSLRGSGGAEQFF. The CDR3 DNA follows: TGTGCCAGCAGCTTACGGGGTAGCGGGGGGGCCGAGCAGTTCTTC.

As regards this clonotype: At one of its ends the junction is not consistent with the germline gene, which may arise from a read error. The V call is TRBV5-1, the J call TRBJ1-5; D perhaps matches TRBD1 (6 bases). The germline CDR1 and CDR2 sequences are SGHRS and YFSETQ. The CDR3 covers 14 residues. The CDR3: CASRQTGTQETQHF. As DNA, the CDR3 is TGTGCCAGCCGTCAAACAGGGACCCAAGAGACCCAGCATTTT.

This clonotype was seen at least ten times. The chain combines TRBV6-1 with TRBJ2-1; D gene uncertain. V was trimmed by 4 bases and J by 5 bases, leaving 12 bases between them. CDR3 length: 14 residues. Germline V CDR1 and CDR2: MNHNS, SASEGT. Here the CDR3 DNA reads TGTGCCAGCAGTGTGGGCACTCGTAACAATGAGCAGTTCTTC. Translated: CASSVGTRNNEQFF.

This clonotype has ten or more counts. Here the CDR3 DNA reads TGTGCCAGCAACAACAGGGAGGGGGTAGGGGGGAAACTGTTTTTT. Its protein product is CASNNREGVGGKLFF. V gene TRBV7-8 combines with J gene TRBJ1-4, with D possibly TRBD1 on 6 matching bases. There are 15 residues in the CDR3. V shed 7 bases and J shed 11 bases, with 23 bases lying between them. Looked up from germline, CDR1 is SGHVS and CDR2 is FQNEAQ.

CDR3 region: CASSAGGRDSYEQYF. In DNA, the CDR3 is TGTGCCAGCAGCGCGGGCGGTAGGGACAGCTACGAGCAGTACTTC. V is TRBV7-9 and J is TRBJ2-7; 7 nucleotides align to TRBD1. Germline CDR1 is SEHNR and CDR2 is FQNEAQ (reference sequence). This CDR3 has 15 residues. The trim removed 5 bases at V and 3 bases at J, leaving 10 bases unmatched.